This T cell receptor (beta chain) was captured by sequencing in a study of blood T cell repertoires in COVID-19. Study as a whole: PBMCs, B-cell-depleted T cells, or T cells were the source of the cDNA or gDNA that made up the material.

Germline-derived CDR1 and CDR2 are SGHKS and YYEKEE (reference sequence). V was pared by 0 bases and J by 4 bases, with 10 bases between. The CDR3 runs to 14 residues. The method was immunoSEQ multiplex PCR; TCRdb's version includes in-frame clones alone and lacks a portion of them. The table lists around 280,000 clones, 85% to 90% of them singletons, with about 1.7% in the top ten. This clone was detected once. The chain joins TRBV5-5 to TRBJ1-1; D is ambiguous. The sequencing input was PBMCs or T cells enriched from blood (not recorded which). This receptor was obtained from a woman younger than 30 with acute COVID-19. The CDR3 bases are TGTGCCAGCAGCTTGGCACCCCCGGGCACTGAAGCTTTCTTT. Translating it yields CASSLAPPGTEAFF.